This T cell receptor beta chain was retrieved from a study of T cell responses to AZD1222 COVID-19 vaccine. CDR1 LNHDA and CDR2 SQIVND come from the germline V gene (reference sequence). The V segment lost 7 bases and the J segment 5 bases; nucleotides outside the gene matches: 12. This CDR3 is 15 amino acids long. Here immunoSEQ multiplex PCR was the method, and the copy in TCRdb shows in-frame clones only, minus some. The sample shows 150,000 or so clones, 90% to 95% of them seen only once. The chain recombines TRBV19 with TRBJ1-1; 8 nucleotides match TRBD1. The TCR was taken from an adult in good health. The sample here was peripheral blood, taken on day 0 of AZD1222 vaccination. In DNA, the CDR3 is TGTGCCAGTACCCCGGACAGGGAAGGGAAAACTGAAGCTTTCTTT. Translating gives CASTPDREGKTEAFF.